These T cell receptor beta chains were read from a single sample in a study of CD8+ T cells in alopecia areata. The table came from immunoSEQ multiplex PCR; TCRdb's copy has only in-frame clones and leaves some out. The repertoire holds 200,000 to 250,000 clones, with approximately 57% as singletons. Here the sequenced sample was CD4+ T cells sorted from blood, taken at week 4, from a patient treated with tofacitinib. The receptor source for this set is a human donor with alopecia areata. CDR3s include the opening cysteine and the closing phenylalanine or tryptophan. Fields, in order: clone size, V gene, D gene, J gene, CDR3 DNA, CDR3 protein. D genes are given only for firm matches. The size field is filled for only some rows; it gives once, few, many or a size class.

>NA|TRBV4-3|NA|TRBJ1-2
TGCGCCAGCAGCGCACAGGGAGGAGGCTACACCTTC
CASSAQGGGYTF
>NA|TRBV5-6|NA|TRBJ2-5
TGTGCCAGCAGCGAGGGGGAATCCCGGACCCAGTACTTC
CASSEGESRTQYF
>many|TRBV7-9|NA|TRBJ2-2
TGTGCCAGCACCCCGCGAGCGGTAAACACCGGGGAGCTGTTTTTT
CASTPRAVNTGELFF
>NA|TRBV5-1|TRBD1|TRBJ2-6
TGCGCCAGCAGCCCGGGACAGGAACTCTCTGGGGCCAACGTCCTGACTTTC
CASSPGQELSGANVLTF
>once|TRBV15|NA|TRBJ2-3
TGTGCCACCAGCAGATCAGGGACACTCACAGATACGCAGTATTTT
CATSRSGTLTDTQYF
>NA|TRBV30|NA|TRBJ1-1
TGTGCCTGGGCCCGATTCATGGAAGCTTTCTTT
CAWARFMEAFF
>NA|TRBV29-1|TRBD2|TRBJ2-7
TGCAGCGCTGGGGCTAGCGGCGTCGAGCAGTACTTC
CSAGASGVEQYF
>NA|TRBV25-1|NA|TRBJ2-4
TGTGCCAGCAGTGAAAGGGACATTCAGTACTTC
CASSERDIQYF
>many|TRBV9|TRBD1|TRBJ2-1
TGTGCCAGCAGCGTAGGTCTCGAGACAGGGGGTTACAATGAGCAGTTCTTC
CASSVGLETGGYNEQFF
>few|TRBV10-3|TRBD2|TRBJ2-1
TGTGCCGTTTGGGGCAGGGAGGGGAATGAGCAGTTCTTC
CAVWGREGNEQFF
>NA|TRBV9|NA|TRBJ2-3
TGTGCCAGCAGCGTAGGCCGAGCGGTCACAGATACGCAGTATTTT
CASSVGRAVTDTQYF
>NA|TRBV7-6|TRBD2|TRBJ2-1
TGTGCCAGCAGCATAATAGCGGGCTACAATGAGCAGTTCTTC
CASSIIAGYNEQFF
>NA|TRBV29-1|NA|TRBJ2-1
TGCAGCGTCGACCTCAGGCTGGGAAATGAGCAGTTCTTC
CSVDLRLGNEQFF
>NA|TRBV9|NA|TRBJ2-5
TGTGCCAGCAGCGTAGCTTTAGGTGTGGAGACCCAGTACTTC
CASSVALGVETQYF
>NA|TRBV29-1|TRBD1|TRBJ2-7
TGCAGCGCCGAGACAGGGAGAAACTCCTACGAGCAGTACTTC
CSAETGRNSYEQYF
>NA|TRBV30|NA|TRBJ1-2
TGTGCCTGGACATCAACCCTGGACACGAACTATGGCTACACCTTC
CAWTSTLDTNYGYTF
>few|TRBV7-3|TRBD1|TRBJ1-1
TGTGCCAGCAGCGGGGAGACAGGGTCCAAGATCTTT
CASSGETGSKIF
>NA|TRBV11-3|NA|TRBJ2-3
TGTGCCAGCAGCTTAACAGATACGCAGTATTTT
CASSLTDTQYF
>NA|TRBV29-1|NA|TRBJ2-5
TGCAGCGTTGCCCTGGGCCTACAAGAGACCCAGTACTTC
CSVALGLQETQYF
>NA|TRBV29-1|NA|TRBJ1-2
TGCAGCGTTGGTGGGGCGAGCTATGGCTACACCTTC
CSVGGASYGYTF
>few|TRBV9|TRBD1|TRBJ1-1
TGTGCCAGCAGCGTAGTAGGGGGCCGTACTGAAGCTTTCTTT
CASSVVGGRTEAFF
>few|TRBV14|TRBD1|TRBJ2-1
TGTGCCAGCAGCCAAGGGACAGGTTTAGGGCACAATGAGCAGTTCTTC
CASSQGTGLGHNEQFF
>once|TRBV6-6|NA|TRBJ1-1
TGTGCCAGCTGGAGGACCGACGAAGCTTTCTTT
CASWRTDEAFF
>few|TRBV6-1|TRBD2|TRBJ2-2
TGTGCCAGCACTAGGACTAGCGGGGGGCCCGGGGAGCTGTTTTTT
CASTRTSGGPGELFF
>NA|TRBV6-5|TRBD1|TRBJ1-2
TGTGCCAGCAGCAGGAGGACAGGGGATGATGGCTACACCTTC
CASSRRTGDDGYTF
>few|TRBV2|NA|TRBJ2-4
TGTGCCAGCAGTGAACGACGAATAGCCAAAAACATTCAGTACTTC
CASSERRIAKNIQYF
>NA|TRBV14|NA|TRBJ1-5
TGTGCCAGCAGCCAAACCAGTAATCAGCCCCAGCATTTT
CASSQTSNQPQHF
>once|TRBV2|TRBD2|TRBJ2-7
TGTGCCAGCAGTGAACTAGCGGGGAGCTCCTACGAGCAGTACTTC
CASSELAGSSYEQYF